These 29 T cell receptor beta chains share one sample of origin, sequenced in a study of identifying expanded T cells in peripheral blood. Libraries were prepared by immunoSEQ multiplex PCR; TCRdb keeps only in-frame clonotypes and omits some of them. The table lists more than 85,000 clones, around 90% of them singletons. Sequenced sample: blood. The source is a person aged 18 to 75 in good health.

V usage is TRBV7-8 and J usage is TRBJ1-4; D gene uncertain. CDR1 is SGHVS and CDR2 is FQNEAQ in the germline V gene. The CDR3 runs to 17 residues. V was trimmed by 1 base and J by 0 bases, leaving 12 bases between them. The CDR3 nucleotides are TGTGCCAGCAGCTTAGGTGCCAGGCCTGCAACTAATGAAAAACTGTTTTTT. This encodes CASSLGARPATNEKLFF.

CDR3 sequence reads: CASSYTREVGTDTQYF. Written as DNA, the CDR3 is TGTGCCAGCAGTTACACCCGGGAGGTCGGCACAGATACGCAGTATTTT. V and J are TRBV6-5 and TRBJ2-3, with TRBD2 matching 7 bases. Germline V gene sequence: CDR1 MNHEY, CDR2 SVGAGI. The CDR3 has 16 residues. V trimming: 2 bases; J trimming: 1 base; junction bases outside the gene matches: 6.

The gene calls are TRBV18 and TRBJ1-3; TRBD1 aligns across 9 bases. This CDR3 spans 14 amino acids. Trimming at V came to 1 base and at J to 7 bases, leaving 2 bases not matched to a gene. The germline V gene encodes CDR1 KGHSH and CDR2 LQKENI. CDR3 nucleotide sequence: TGTGCCAGCTCACCACGGGACAGGGTGAACACCATATATTTT. Translation gives CASSPRDRVNTIYF.

The chain's CDR3 is CASSPQIEKETQYF. CDR3 nucleotides: TGTGCCAGCTCACCACAGATCGAGAAAGAGACCCAGTACTTC. The V gene is TRBV18, the J gene TRBJ2-5, with D uncertain. Germline CDR1 KGHSH, CDR2 LQKENI. The CDR3 spans 14 residues. Trimming left V 1 base short and J 3 bases short, with 9 bases between.

This chain uses TRBV5-1 with TRBJ2-2; 10 nucleotides agree with TRBD2. CDR1 is SGHRS and CDR2 is YFSETQ in the germline V gene. Unmatched junction bases numbered 7, after V lost 4 bases and J lost 7 bases. This CDR3 contains 15 residues. This chain's CDR3 is CASSPQRGGDGELFF. In DNA, the CDR3 is TGCGCCAGCAGCCCCCAGCGGGGGGGCGACGGGGAGCTGTTTTTT.

The CDR3, as DNA: TGTGCCATCAGTGAGCCAGGCTTACGGGGTGAGCAGTTCTTC. Translated: CAISEPGLRGEQFF. The V gene is TRBV10-3, the J gene TRBJ2-1; TRBD2 might be the D (5 bases). Germline V gene data show CDR1 as ENHRY and CDR2 as SYGVKD. CDR3 length: 14 residues. The ends were cut back, 2 bases at V and 9 bases at J, with 14 bases in the middle.

The table lists this clone with a few counts. The rearrangement links TRBV2 to TRBJ1-5, with no clear D. The germline V gene has CDR1 SNHLY and CDR2 FYNNEI. The CDR3 runs to 12 residues. V lost 8 bases, J lost 1 base, and 6 bases lay in between. The CDR3 DNA sequence: TGTGCCAGCGGAGAGAGCAATCAGCCCCAGCATTTT. This codes for CASGESNQPQHF.

This chain uses TRBV11-3 with TRBJ1-3; D unresolved. Deletions cut 4 bases from V and 3 bases from J, with 7 bases between. The CDR3 consists of 13 residues. Germline V CDR1 and CDR2: SGHNT, YENEEA. CDR3 DNA: TGTGCCAGCAGCTCCCACGATGGAAACACCATATATTTT. Its protein is CASSSHDGNTIYF.

V is TRBV9 and J is TRBJ2-2, with D perhaps being TRBD1 or TRBD2 (5 bases each). CDR3 length equals 16 residues. The germline gives CDR1 SGDLS, CDR2 YYNGEE. V was cut by 6 bases and J by 0 bases, with 15 bases left in between. In DNA form, the CDR3 reads TGTGCCAGCAACTACCGGGGCCAGGCGAACACCGGGGAGCTGTTTTTT. Amino acid sequence: CASNYRGQANTGELFF.

This chain connects TRBV7-3 to TRBJ2-7, with 7 bases fitting TRBD2. Germline CDR1 and CDR2: SGHTA and FQGTGA. CDR3 length: 15 amino acids. Trimming at V came to 4 bases and at J to 0 bases, leaving 6 bases not matched to a gene. CDR3 region: CASSSGTKISYEQYF. CDR3 in DNA: TGTGCCAGCAGCTCCGGGACTAAGATCTCCTACGAGCAGTACTTC.

The chain links TRBV19 to TRBJ2-5; TRBD2 aligns across 7 bases. Germline lookup yields CDR1 LNHDA and CDR2 SQIVND (reference sequence). J was trimmed by 4 bases and V by 9 bases; bases with no gene match: 8. The CDR3 loop spans 13 amino acids. CDR3 sequence reads: CASRLPGGETQYF. Written as DNA, the CDR3 is TGTGCCAGCCGACTTCCGGGAGGAGAGACCCAGTACTTC.

V and J are TRBV12-5 and TRBJ2-2; D perhaps matches TRBD1 (6 bases). V gave up 2 bases and J gave up 0 bases, with 13 bases separating them. CDR1 is LGHNT and CDR2 is FRNRAP in the germline V gene. The CDR3 has 17 residues. CDR3 coding DNA: TGTGCTAGTGGTTTGTCCAGGGGAAACCCGAACACCGGGGAGCTGTTTTTT. It is translated as CASGLSRGNPNTGELFF. The full variable domain, in which reference TRBV12-5 and TRBJ2-2 provide the parts outside the CDR3, is DARVTQTPRHKVTEMGQEVTMRCQPILGHNTVFWYRQTMMQGLELLAYFRNRAPLDDSGMPKDRFSAEMPDATLATLKIQPSEPRDSAVYFCASGLSRGNPNTGELFFGEGSRLTVL.

The chain recombines TRBV11-2 with TRBJ1-1; D gene unclear. The CDR3 spans 15 residues. Between the trimmed V and J ends, which lost 4 bases and 4 bases, there was a span of 16 bases. Germline values: CDR1 SGHAT, CDR2 FQNNGV. The CDR3 region is CASSSGHIPPTEAFF. CDR3 bases: TGTGCCAGCAGCTCGGGCCACATACCCCCCACTGAAGCTTTCTTT.

The chain joins TRBV19 to TRBJ2-7, with D perhaps matching TRBD1 or TRBD2 (6 bases each). This CDR3 is built from 16 residues. CDR1 and CDR2 (germline): LNHDA, SQIVND (reference sequence). The V gene lost 7 bases and the J gene lost 6 bases, with 25 bases spanning the gap. The CDR3 DNA is TGTGCCAGTAAAGCCCTGAACAGAGGAGGGGGATCCGAGCAGTACTTC. It encodes CASKALNRGGGSEQYF.

This clone was seen a single time. The J gene is TRBJ2-7, the V gene TRBV19; D may correspond to TRBD1 or TRBD2 (5 bases each). V was trimmed by 7 bases and J by 2 bases, leaving 18 bases between them. This CDR3 has 15 residues. Germline assignment: CDR1 LNHDA and CDR2 SQIVND (reference sequence). The CDR3 spells CASTPGGGATYEQYF. The CDR3 DNA reads TGTGCCAGTACCCCTGGGGGTGGGGCTACCTACGAGCAGTACTTC.

V usage is TRBV4-1 and J usage is TRBJ2-5, with D possibly matching TRBD1 (6 bases). The germline V gene has CDR1 MGHRA and CDR2 YSYEKL. This CDR3 has 14 residues. V lost 3 bases to trimming and J lost 2 bases, with 10 bases between them. The CDR3 spells CASSHPGTQETQYF. DNA of the CDR3: TGCGCCAGCAGCCATCCTGGGACACAAGAGACCCAGTACTTC.

The chain links TRBV23-1 to TRBJ2-1; 7 bases match TRBD2. TRBV23-1 is filed as an ORF, its function uncertain. The CDR3 has 17 amino acids. V was pared by 3 bases and J by 0 bases, with 8 bases of the junction left unmatched. The CDR3 DNA is TGCGCCAGCAGTCAGCCACTACTAGCGAGCTCCTACAATGAGCAGTTCTTC. It yields the protein CASSQPLLASSYNEQFF.

The rearrangement links TRBV6-1 to TRBJ1-2; 8 bases map to TRBD1. V was clipped by 0 bases and J by 7 bases; unmatched bases: 7. There are 15 residues in the CDR3. In germline, CDR1 is MNHNS, CDR2 SASEGT. The CDR3 coding sequence is TGTGCCAGCAGTGAAGCGCGCAGGGGGCAGGGTGGCTACACCTTC. This sequence encodes CASSEARRGQGGYTF.

The chain links TRBV5-6 to TRBJ1-5; D remains ambiguous. Trimming pared 3 bases from V and 1 base from J, leaving 5 bases between. The CDR3 has 13 residues. From germline, CDR1 is SGHDT and CDR2 YYEEEE. As DNA, the CDR3 is TGTGCCAGCAGCTCGGGGAGCAATCAGCCCCAGCATTTT. Its translation: CASSSGSNQPQHF. The whole variable domain, remainder taken from reference TRBV5-6 and TRBJ1-5, is DAGVTQSPTHLIKTRGQQVTLRCSPKSGHDTVSWYQQALGQGPQFIFQYYEEEERQRGNFPDRFSGHQFPNYSSELNVNALLLGDSALYLCASSSGSNQPQHFGDGTRLSIL.

This clone showed up just once. The rearrangement uses TRBV27 and TRBJ2-3; 9 nucleotides align to TRBD2. V lost 2 bases to trimming and J lost 0 bases; unmatched junction nucleotides: 3. The CDR3 is 16 amino acids. In germline, CDR1 is MNHEY, CDR2 SMNVEV (reference sequence). In DNA form, the CDR3 reads TGTGCCAGCAGTTTAGGACTAGCGATTAGCACAGATACGCAGTATTTT. This translates into CASSLGLAISTDTQYF.

The chain recombines TRBV27 with TRBJ2-7, with D possibly being TRBD1 (6 bases). The V gene's germline CDR1 is MNHEY and CDR2 SMNVEV (reference sequence). The length of the CDR3 is 17 residues. V was cut by 2 bases and J by 1 base, with 18 bases left in between. The DNA for the CDR3 is TGTGCCAGCAGTTTAACCCCTACAGGGTCGGTGTCCTACGAGCAGTACTTC. This gives the protein CASSLTPTGSVSYEQYF.

This CDR3 reads CASSPGLAGGGETQYF. The DNA for the CDR3 is TGCGCCAGCAGCCCCGGACTAGCGGGAGGGGGAGAGACCCAGTACTTC. V usage is TRBV4-1 and J usage is TRBJ2-5; TRBD2 matches at 15 bases. CDR3 length equals 16 residues. The V gene end was trimmed by 4 bases and the J gene end by 4 bases; junction bases not matched to a gene: 4. The germline gives CDR1 MGHRA, CDR2 YSYEKL.

V and J are TRBV28 and TRBJ2-7; D not certain. Between the trimmed V and J ends, which lost 3 bases and 3 bases, there was a span of 6 bases. The length of the CDR3 is 12 residues. Per the germline V gene, CDR1 is MDHEN and CDR2 is SYDVKM. The CDR3, as DNA: TGTGCCAGCAGTTTTTCTGTCTACGAGCAGTACTTC. Amino acid sequence: CASSFSVYEQYF.

This chain links TRBV4-1 with TRBJ1-5; D gene uncertain. The CDR3 sequence is 16 residues long. Germline V gives CDR1 MGHRA, CDR2 YSYEKL. V gave up 1 base and J gave up 1 base, with 11 bases separating them. The CDR3 nucleotides read TGCGCCAGCAGCCAAGGAACCCAACAGAGCAATCAGCCCCAGCATTTT. It is translated as CASSQGTQQSNQPQHF.

The V call is TRBV2, the J call TRBJ1-2, with no clear D. The CDR3 runs 13 residues. The V end was cut by 3 bases, the J end by 4 bases, with 9 bases between. Germline V CDR1 and CDR2: SNHLY, FYNNEI. CDR3 nucleotides: TGTGCCAGCAGTGAGGGTCGGGCCTATGGCTACACCTTC. Its protein product is CASSEGRAYGYTF.

The chain joins TRBV9 to TRBJ1-4, with D unclear. The CDR3 sequence is 15 residues long. Germline CDR1 SGDLS, CDR2 YYNGEE. Trimming removed 4 bases from V and 4 bases from J, with 14 bases in between. The DNA of the CDR3 is TGTGCCAGCAGCTCCTCCCCTTCGGGTAATGAAAAACTGTTTTTT. Encoded protein: CASSSSPSGNEKLFF.

The rearrangement joins TRBV10-3 to TRBJ2-1; TRBD1 agrees at 10 bases. V was pared by 4 bases and J by 7 bases, with 10 bases of the junction left unmatched. The CDR3 is 16 amino acids. Germline V lookup: CDR1 ENHRY, CDR2 SYGVKD. CDR3 residues: CAISGRDRGFVNEQFF. CDR3 bases: TGTGCCATCAGTGGTCGGGACAGGGGTTTCGTGAATGAGCAGTTCTTC.

The chain employs TRBV9 and TRBJ2-7; 8 nucleotides agree with TRBD2. This CDR3 is 15 amino acids long. Germline-derived CDR1 and CDR2 are SGDLS and YYNGEE. V was clipped by 1 base and J by 4 bases; unmatched bases: 7. In DNA form, the CDR3 reads TGTGCCAGCAGCGTATTACTAGCGGAAGCTTACGAGCAGTACTTC. It specifies CASSVLLAEAYEQYF.

This chain links TRBV5-1 with TRBJ1-2, with a weak D call TRBD1 (5 bases). Per the germline V gene, CDR1 is SGHRS and CDR2 is YFSETQ. Trimming removed 0 bases from V and 5 bases from J, with 14 bases in between. The CDR3 loop spans 15 amino acids. Here the CDR3 reads CASSLAPTAGYGYTF. CDR3 DNA: TGCGCCAGCAGCTTGGCCCCGACAGCGGGGTATGGCTACACCTTC.